This T cell receptor beta chain was identified in a study of CD8 T cells in ankylosing spondylitis. Study findings and constraints: As for the disease-linked clones, they showed a CD8+ phenotype and occurred at relatively low frequencies in peripheral blood. Reportedly, significant enrichment of disease-linked clones occurred in matched ankylosing spondylitis synovial fluid.

This clonotype was seen a handful of times. Its antigen remains unidentified. Scientists made TCR beta libraries using quantitative 5'-RACE with molecular barcodes. Via MiXCR, TCRdb re-called the 5' RACE reads, giving one row per CDR3 protein. Of some 130,000 distinct CDR3 sequences detected, about 8% appear once; the ten largest clones hold roughly 8%. The CDR3 covers 16 residues. Germline V lookup: CDR1 LNHDA, CDR2 SQIVND (reference sequence). J gave up 1 base and V 7 bases, and 9 bases lay outside the gene matches. The sequenced sample consisted of synovial fluid, either unsorted or a sorted T cell fraction (not recorded which). This chain uses TRBV19 with TRBJ2-2; 7 nucleotides align to TRBD2. The receptor comes from a male donor with ankylosing spondylitis. For the CDR3, the DNA is TGTGCCAGTACCCGGGGGGAAGGAATGAACACCGGGGAGCTGTTTTTT. This sequence encodes CASTRGEGMNTGELFF.